The entry that follows covers one T cell receptor beta chain sequence. Its antigen is unknown. This entry belongs to a study of T cell responses to AZD1222 COVID-19 vaccine. At the level of the study: Analyses pooled second doses at about 4 or about 12 weeks. Study observations and caveats: Donors were mostly white British, more females; clonal diversity possibly underestimated. Sampling that yielded the repertoires occurred only after the peak T cell response.

Clones were sequenced by immunoSEQ multiplex PCR, and TCRdb holds only the in-frame ones, with some missing. The table has about 140,000 clones, roughly 91% seen once. This CDR3 is built from 16 residues. Trimming removed 8 bases at V and 6 bases at J, with 23 bases between. Germline loops: CDR1 SNHLY, CDR2 FYNNEI. V gene TRBV2 combines with J gene TRBJ2-4; maybe TRBD1 (5 bases). Sample: peripheral blood, taken on day 0 of AZD1222 vaccination. The sequence was collected from an adult in good health. CDR3 coding DNA: TGTGCCAGCCTGAGTGAGAGTCAGGGCGGAACAAACATTCAGTACTTC. Its protein product is CASLSESQGGTNIQYF.